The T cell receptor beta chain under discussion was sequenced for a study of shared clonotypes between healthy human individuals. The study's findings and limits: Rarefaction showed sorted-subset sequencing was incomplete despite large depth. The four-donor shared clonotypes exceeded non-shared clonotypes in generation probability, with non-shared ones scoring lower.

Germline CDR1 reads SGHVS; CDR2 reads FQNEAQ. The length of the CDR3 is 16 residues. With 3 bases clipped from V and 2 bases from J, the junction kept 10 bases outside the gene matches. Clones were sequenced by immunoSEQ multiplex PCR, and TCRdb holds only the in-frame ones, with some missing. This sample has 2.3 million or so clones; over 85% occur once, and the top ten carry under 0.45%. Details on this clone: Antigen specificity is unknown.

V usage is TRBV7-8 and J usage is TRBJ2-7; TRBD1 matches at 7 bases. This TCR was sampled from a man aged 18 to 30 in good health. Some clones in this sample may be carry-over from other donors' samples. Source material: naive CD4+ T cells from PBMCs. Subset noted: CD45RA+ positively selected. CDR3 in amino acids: CASSFTQGTPPYEQYF. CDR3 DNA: TGTGCCAGCAGCTTTACACAGGGGACCCCCCCCTACGAGCAGTACTTC.